Each of the 16 T cell receptor beta chains below was sequenced from the same sample in a study of T cell changes during pregnancy in multiple sclerosis. Sequencing used immunoSEQ multiplex PCR; TCRdb keeps in-frame clones, though not all of them. The data hold some 130,000 clones, with about 95% observed a single time. This specimen consisted of peripheral blood, obtained after pregnancy. The source of these receptors is a female donor with multiple sclerosis, enrolled in a pregnancy study.

The gene calls are TRBV14 and TRBJ2-1; perhaps TRBD1 as D (5 bases). This CDR3 comprises 14 residues. V dropped 8 bases and J dropped 8 bases, with 19 bases sitting between them. Germline V gene sequence: CDR1 SGHDN, CDR2 FVKESK. The CDR3 region has the DNA TGTGCCAGCCTACATCTCAAGGACAAAGATGAGCAGTTCTTC. It codes for CASLHLKDKDEQFF.

This chain's CDR3 is CASSPGLAAVSYEQYF. The CDR3 bases are TGTGCCAGCTCACCAGGGCTAGCGGCAGTCTCCTACGAGCAGTACTTC. The chain links TRBV18 to TRBJ2-7; 7 positions match TRBD2. CDR1 is KGHSH and CDR2 is LQKENI in the germline V gene. V lost 2 bases and J lost 0; bases outside the gene matches: 7. The CDR3 totals 16 residues.

The chain is built from TRBV9 and TRBJ2-5, with 9 positions matching TRBD2. Germline CDR1 reads SGDLS; CDR2 reads YYNGEE. V was pared by 0 bases and J by 7 bases, with 7 bases of the junction left unmatched. The CDR3 is 15 amino acids. The CDR3 sequence is CASSVDAGGGGTQYF. CDR3 DNA: TGTGCCAGCAGCGTAGATGCGGGAGGGGGAGGGACCCAGTACTTC. The full variable domain, with the rest looked up from reference TRBV9 and TRBJ2-5, is DSGVTQTPKHLITATGQRVTLRCSPRSGDLSVYWYQQSLDQGLQFLIQYYNGEERAKGNILERFSAQQFPDLHSELNLSSLELGDSALYFCASSVDAGGGGTQYFGPGTRLLVL.

The chain employs TRBV7-9 and TRBJ2-3, with 7 bases that match TRBD2. This CDR3 comprises 16 residues. CDR1 and CDR2 from the germline V gene are SEHNR and FQNEAQ (reference sequence). Germline trimming cut 1 base from V and 0 bases from J; bases unmatched to any gene: 4. CDR3 loop: CASSLGASGSTDTQYF. The CDR3 DNA reads TGTGCCAGCAGCTTAGGGGCTAGCGGCAGCACAGATACGCAGTATTTT.

The chain links TRBV28 to TRBJ2-5, with a possible D match to TRBD1 (6 bases). The CDR3 consists of 14 residues. Germline V gives CDR1 MDHEN, CDR2 SYDVKM. V was cut by 3 bases and J by 7 bases, with 15 bases left in between. The CDR3 here is CASSFDLGAGTQYF. The CDR3 DNA reads as TGTGCCAGCAGTTTCGATTTGGGGGCCGGGACCCAGTACTTC.

The chain has TRBV27 and TRBJ1-1; D might be TRBD1 (5 bases). This CDR3 is 15 amino acids long. Trimming pared 5 bases from V and 1 base from J, leaving 14 bases between. CDR1 and CDR2 from the germline V gene are MNHEY and SMNVEV (reference sequence). The CDR3 nucleotides read TGTGCCAGCAGTGTCCCCGGGGGGAAGAACACTGAAGCTTTCTTT. Translating gives CASSVPGGKNTEAFF.

The V gene is TRBV6-5, the J gene TRBJ2-7, with 9 bases aligning to TRBD2. Germline V gene lookup returns CDR1 MNHEY and CDR2 SVGAGI. The CDR3 extends over 14 amino acids. The V gene end was trimmed by 6 bases and the J gene end by 0 bases; junction bases not matched to a gene: 3. CDR3 sequence: CASREAGGSYEQYF. The CDR3 nucleotides are TGTGCCAGCAGAGAAGCGGGGGGCTCCTACGAGCAGTACTTC.

Written as DNA, the CDR3 is TGTGCCACCAGCAGACCTTCAACCCAGGGGGCAGTGATCCCCTACGAGCAGTACTTC. It yields the protein CATSRPSTQGAVIPYEQYF. The chain recombines TRBV15 with TRBJ2-7, with TRBD1 identical over 8 bases. This CDR3 region has 19 residues. With V trimmed by 2 bases and J by 2 bases, 17 bases remained unmatched. Germline CDR1 reads LNHNV; CDR2 reads YYDKDF (reference sequence).

The V call is TRBV5-6, the J call TRBJ1-2; D is possibly TRBD1 (6 bases). The CDR3 length is 13 residues. In germline, CDR1 is SGHDT, CDR2 YYEEEE. V was cut by 3 bases and J by 4 bases, with 10 bases left in between. The CDR3 sequence: CASSWGPVYGYTF. CDR3 nucleotide sequence: TGTGCCAGCAGCTGGGGGCCAGTCTATGGCTACACCTTC.

V gene TRBV10-3 combines with J gene TRBJ2-1; D is undetermined. The CDR3 is made up of 16 amino acids. The germline gives CDR1 ENHRY, CDR2 SYGVKD. V lost 0 bases and J lost 7, with 16 bases in between. This chain's CDR3 is CAISESSVTPENEQFF. CDR3 bases: TGTGCCATCAGTGAGTCATCGGTAACCCCGGAGAATGAGCAGTTCTTC.

J is TRBJ2-3 and V is TRBV11-2; D perhaps matches TRBD2 (6 bases). V dropped 2 bases and J dropped 5 bases, with 14 bases sitting between them. Germline CDR1 reads SGHAT; CDR2 reads FQNNGV. The CDR3 has 15 residues. The CDR3 nucleotides are TGTGCCAGCAGCTTACTGGGACTGCAGAAAGATACGCAGTATTTT. Protein sequence: CASSLLGLQKDTQYF.

This sequence joins TRBV6-6 and TRBJ2-7; 7 bases map to TRBD1. Germline-derived CDR1 and CDR2 are MNHNY and SVGAGI (reference sequence). V was pared by 2 bases and J by 6 bases, with 4 bases of the junction left unmatched. This CDR3 has 13 amino acids. CDR3 amino acids: CASSYQTGSEQYF. The CDR3 DNA reads TGTGCCAGCAGTTACCAGACAGGGTCCGAGCAGTACTTC.

For this clone: Germline and junction disagree at one end, which may indicate a read error. V gene TRBV2 combines with J gene TRBJ2-5; D might be TRBD2 (5 bases). This CDR3 has 13 amino acids. Germline loops: CDR1 SNHLY, CDR2 FYNNEI. The DNA for the CDR3 is TGTGCCAGCAGCGAAGGACTGCTTACGACCCAGTACTTC. Protein sequence: CASSEGLLTTQYF.

V gene TRBV7-9 combines with J gene TRBJ2-3; D might be TRBD1 (6 bases). The germline V gene encodes CDR1 SEHNR and CDR2 FQNEAQ (reference sequence). V was pared by 5 bases and J by 7 bases, with 19 bases between. This CDR3 is built from 15 residues. As DNA, the CDR3 is TGTGCCAGCAGCAAACCGGACAGCTCCGGACATACGCAGTATTTT. Its protein is CASSKPDSSGHTQYF.

The genes are TRBV28 and TRBJ2-7; 8 bases are a match to TRBD1. V was pared by 6 bases and J by 2 bases, with 6 bases of the junction left unmatched. Germline CDR1 is MDHEN and CDR2 is SYDVKM. CDR3 length: 14 residues. The CDR3 nucleotides read TGTGCCAGCAGGCCGACGACAGGGGCCTACGAGCAGTACTTC. Translation gives CASRPTTGAYEQYF.

This sequence joins TRBV5-4 and TRBJ2-2, with 8 positions matching TRBD2. Germline CDR1 reads SGHNT; CDR2 reads YYREEE (reference sequence). The CDR3 is made up of 17 amino acids. With V trimmed by 7 bases and J by 0 bases, 11 bases remained unmatched. In DNA, the CDR3 is TGTGCCAGCCAAGCTTCGGGGGGGCTATCGAACACCGGGGAGCTGTTTTTT. It translates to CASQASGGLSNTGELFF.